Included here is one TCR beta chain sequence, with context. The antigen remains undetermined. RNA transcripts yielded amplified TCR beta CDR3 regions. RT-PCR in the first round used HTBI primers; a second-round multiplex PCR followed. Each CDR3 protein gets one entry after TCRdb re-called the multiplex PCR reads with MiXCR. The repertoire has 740,000 or so distinct CDR3 sequences, roughly two fifths of them found once; the top ten carry about 40%. The sample originates from a study of Graves' ophthalmopathy and Graves' hyperthyroidism. Across the study: Samples of peripheral blood were obtained at initial diagnosis, prior to treatment of any kind. General study findings and limits: The model predicted ophthalmopathy progression with over 60% sensitivity and around 72% specificity.

Germline loops: CDR1 SQVTM, CDR2 ANQGSEA. V lost 7 bases and J 7 bases, leaving 10 bases between the germline ends. CDR3 length: 10 residues. Sequencing used peripheral blood. The V call is TRBV29-1, the J call TRBJ1-2, with D perhaps TRBD1 (5 bases). The TCR was taken from an adult man with Graves' ophthalmopathy. The CDR3 nucleotides are TGCAGCGGGCAGGGAGGTGGCTACACCTTC. Translated, it gives CSGQGGGYTF.